These T cell receptor beta chains were read from a single sample in a study of cytomegalovirus exposure and HLA in healthy donors. Libraries were prepared by immunoSEQ multiplex PCR; TCRdb keeps only in-frame clonotypes and omits some of them. The sample yields 100,000 to 150,000 clones, around 88% seen once. Sequencing was performed on PBMCs. All receptors come from a man aged 18-30 years in good health and CMV-seronegative. The CDR3 runs from the conserved cysteine through the conserved F or W. The order of the fields is CDR3 length, clone size, J gene, V gene, D gene, CDR3 protein, CDR3 DNA. D genes are given only for firm matches. Size is stated for part of the rows, as once, few or many counts, or as a class when the clone is expanded.

length: 15; size: NA; J: TRBJ2-5; V: TRBV28; D: NA; CDR3: CASRGLLWGGETQYF; DNA: TGTGCCAGCAGGGGCCTTTTATGGGGAGGCGAGACCCAGTACTTC
length: 14; size: NA; J: TRBJ2-2; V: TRBV19; D: TRBD1; CDR3: CATTDRAGTGELFF; DNA: TGTGCCACTACGGACAGGGCGGGCACCGGGGAGCTGTTTTTT
length: 13; size: once; J: TRBJ1-2; V: TRBV5-4; D: TRBD1; CDR3: CASSRKTGYGYTF; DNA: TGTGCCAGCAGCAGAAAGACAGGGTATGGCTACACCTTC
length: 14; size: NA; J: TRBJ2-3; V: TRBV11-2; D: NA; CDR3: CASSLGRSPDTQYF; DNA: TGTGCCAGCAGCTTAGGGCGGTCCCCAGATACGCAGTATTTT
length: 16; size: NA; J: TRBJ2-1; V: TRBV11-3; D: NA; CDR3: CASSSTWTGREYEQFF; DNA: TGTGCCAGCAGCTCAACCTGGACAGGGCGGGAGTATGAGCAGTTCTTC
length: 20; size: NA; J: TRBJ2-6; V: TRBV14; D: NA; CDR3: CASSQVSRRGLHSGANVLTF; DNA: TGTGCCAGCAGCCAAGTTTCACGAAGGGGTCTCCACTCTGGGGCCAACGTCCTGACTTTC
length: 16; size: once; J: TRBJ1-6; V: TRBV9; D: NA; CDR3: CASSESLSSYNSPLHF; DNA: TGTGCCAGCAGCGAAAGTTTGAGCTCCTATAATTCACCCCTCCACTTT
length: 16; size: NA; J: TRBJ2-7; V: TRBV27; D: TRBD2; CDR3: CASAPPGLAGSYEQYF; DNA: TGTGCCAGCGCCCCGCCCGGACTAGCGGGGTCCTACGAGCAGTACTTC
length: 16; size: NA; J: TRBJ2-1; V: TRBV9; D: NA; CDR3: CASLKVRGARCDEQFF; DNA: TGTGCCAGCCTCAAAGTTCGGGGGGCGCGGTGTGATGAGCAGTTCTTC
length: 12; size: NA; J: TRBJ1-6; V: TRBV11-2; D: NA; CDR3: CASSVNNSPLHF; DNA: TGTGCCAGCAGCGTAAATAATTCACCCCTCCACTTT
length: 18; size: NA; J: TRBJ2-3; V: TRBV19; D: TRBD2; CDR3: CASSITRGGRGVTDTQYF; DNA: TGTGCCAGTAGTATTACGCGGGGGGGCCGAGGTGTCACAGATACGCAGTATTTT
length: 14; size: NA; J: TRBJ1-1; V: TRBV5-1; D: TRBD1; CDR3: CASTLQGANTEAFF; DNA: TGCGCCAGCACTTTACAGGGGGCGAACACTGAAGCTTTCTTT
length: 15; size: once; J: TRBJ1-5; V: TRBV28; D: NA; CDR3: CASSLYRDEGQPQHF; DNA: TGTGCCAGCAGTTTATACAGGGACGAGGGACAGCCCCAGCATTTT
length: 13; size: NA; J: TRBJ1-1; V: TRBV10-3; D: NA; CDR3: CAISEISGTEAFF; DNA: TGTGCCATCAGTGAGATCTCGGGGACTGAAGCTTTCTTT
length: 18; size: NA; J: TRBJ1-5; V: TRBV4-1; D: TRBD1; CDR3: CASAALGKGQLNNQPQHF; DNA: TGCGCCAGCGCCGCCTTGGGTAAGGGACAGCTAAATAATCAGCCCCAGCATTTT
length: 13; size: NA; J: TRBJ1-3; V: TRBV2; D: NA; CDR3: CASKGVPGNTIYF; DNA: TGTGCCAGCAAAGGAGTTCCTGGAAACACCATATATTTT
length: 15; size: NA; J: TRBJ1-5; V: TRBV28; D: NA; CDR3: CASRDPRGSHQPQHF; DNA: TGTGCCAGCAGGGACCCCCGGGGGTCCCATCAGCCCCAGCATTTT
length: 11; size: NA; J: TRBJ1-1; V: TRBV19; D: NA; CDR3: CASSSDTEAFF; DNA: TGTGCCAGTAGTTCAGACACTGAAGCTTTCTTT
length: 19; size: NA; J: TRBJ2-3; V: TRBV13; D: TRBD2; CDR3: CASSSRSARGGLLTDTQYF; DNA: TGTGCCAGCAGCTCCCGGTCAGCGCGGGGGGGACTACTCACAGATACGCAGTATTTT
length: 15; size: NA; J: TRBJ1-1; V: TRBV10-3; D: TRBD1; CDR3: CAISAGQGANTEAFF; DNA: TGTGCCATCAGTGCAGGACAGGGTGCGAACACTGAAGCTTTCTTT
length: 15; size: NA; J: TRBJ1-1; V: TRBV7-8; D: TRBD1; CDR3: CASSERDSQYTEAFF; DNA: TGTGCCAGCAGCGAGAGGGACAGCCAGTACACTGAAGCTTTCTTT
length: 14; size: NA; J: TRBJ2-3; V: TRBV4-1; D: NA; CDR3: CASKRAGSTDTQYF; DNA: TGCGCCAGCAAACGGGCGGGAAGCACAGATACGCAGTATTTT
length: 11; size: few; J: TRBJ1-1; V: TRBV20-1; D: NA; CDR3: CSARRNTEAFF; DNA: TGCAGTGCTAGACGGAACACTGAAGCTTTCTTT
length: 15; size: NA; J: TRBJ2-7; V: TRBV10-3; D: TRBD1; CDR3: CAISEKGQGIVEQYF; DNA: TGTGCCATCAGTGAAAAGGGACAGGGCATTGTTGAGCAGTACTTC
length: 16; size: NA; J: TRBJ2-7; V: TRBV7-2; D: TRBD2; CDR3: CASSLIGTSGYYEQYF; DNA: TGTGCCAGCAGCTTAATTGGGACTAGCGGATATTACGAGCAGTACTTC
length: 16; size: NA; J: TRBJ2-3; V: TRBV9; D: TRBD2; CDR3: CASSVVAGGGTDTQYF; DNA: TGTGCCAGCAGCGTAGTAGCGGGGGGTGGCACAGATACGCAGTATTTT
length: 11; size: NA; J: TRBJ1-2; V: TRBV7-9; D: NA; CDR3: CASSSYYGYTF; DNA: TGTGCCAGCAGCTCTTATTATGGCTACACCTTC
length: 11; size: NA; J: TRBJ1-1; V: TRBV6-5; D: NA; CDR3: CASGALGEAFF; DNA: TGTGCCAGCGGGGCTTTAGGTGAAGCTTTCTTT